A selection of T cell receptor beta chains follows, all from one sample in a study of T cell responses to AZD1222 COVID-19 vaccine. The repertoire was sequenced with immunoSEQ multiplex PCR; TCRdb's copy has only in-frame clones and lacks some. Among some 170,000 clones listed, approximately 90% were seen once. Sequences were derived from peripheral blood, sampled 28 days after the second dose of the MenACWY control vaccine. Every receptor here comes from an adult who received the MenACWY meningococcal vaccine as a control. Both conserved end residues are part of each CDR3. The D gene is left open where the match is weak.

CAIDRGDTGELFF TRBV10-3 TRBD1
CASSSGSGDESDEQYF TRBV21-1 NA
CAISIGTENNEQFF TRBV10-3 TRBD1
CASSIGDNREKLFF TRBV19 NA
CASARGGGLEFF TRBV12-3/TRBV12-4 NA
CASSLPIAGGGINEQYF TRBV19 TRBD2
CAISESSPGRAEAFF TRBV10-3 NA
CASSHGVLNEKLFF TRBV3-1/TRBV3-2 NA
CASANRLEQYF TRBV14 NA
CASSLLAGKAYEQYF TRBV19 TRBD2
CASSSGTGVGYTF TRBV7-9 TRBD1
CASSSTGTYSGNTIYF TRBV27 TRBD1
CASSPSGSSYNEQFF TRBV7-9 TRBD2
CSVLPRVSTYNEQFF TRBV29-1 NA
CSASGASGTYEQYF TRBV20-1 TRBD2
CASSYRVVQPQHF TRBV28 NA
CSASTSGRANEQFF TRBV20-1 TRBD2
CASSPSEGADYEQYF TRBV4-3 TRBD1
CASSKQGGTGVAYEQYF TRBV21-1 NA
CASGLRRGSDNYGYTF TRBV12-5 NA
CASSTGLAYEQYF TRBV12-3/TRBV12-4 TRBD2
CASSDSQGTGVKAFF TRBV6-4 TRBD1
CASSWGTGLNTEAFF TRBV5-5 TRBD1